One and the same sample provided the 20 T cell receptor beta chains below, sequenced in a study of blood T cell repertoires in COVID-19. Method: immunoSEQ multiplex PCR; TCRdb's copy keeps in-frame clones and lacks some. The data hold approximately 110,000 clones, with 85% to 90% observed a single time. The source material was peripheral blood. The source of these receptors is a woman at least 80 years old with COVID-19, enrolled during active disease.

The gene calls are TRBV28 and TRBJ2-7; D is unresolved. The CDR3 runs 14 residues. Trimming stripped 2 bases from V and 1 base from J, with 9 bases between. From germline, CDR1 is MDHEN and CDR2 SYDVKM. As DNA, the CDR3 is TGTGCCAGCAGTTTAGATACATATTCCTACGAGCAGTACTTC. It translates to CASSLDTYSYEQYF. Full variable domain (missing parts from reference TRBV28 and TRBJ2-7): DVKVTQSSRYLVKRTGEKVFLECVQDMDHENMFWYRQDPGLGLRLIYFSYDVKMKEKGDIPEGYSVSREKKERFSLILESASTNQTSMYLCASSLDTYSYEQYFGPGTRLTVT.

CDR3 nucleotides: TGTGCCAGCAGTTTACGTCCGGGACACCCCTACGAGCAGTACTTC. This gives the protein CASSLRPGHPYEQYF. This chain joins TRBV27 and TRBJ2-7; TRBD1 might be the D (6 bases). The V end lost 2 bases, the J end lost 2 bases, and 13 bases lay between the germline ends. The CDR3 has 15 residues. The V gene's germline CDR1 is MNHEY and CDR2 SMNVEV (reference sequence).

The V gene is TRBV9, the J gene TRBJ1-6; 7 bases fit TRBD1. This CDR3 has 16 amino acids. The germline V gene has CDR1 SGDLS and CDR2 YYNGEE. Unmatched junction bases numbered 7, after V lost 1 base and J lost 6 bases. The CDR3 DNA sequence: TGTGCCAGCAGCGTATATGACAGGGCCGGTAATTCACCCCTCCACTTT. Its protein product is CASSVYDRAGNSPLHF.

For this clone: Germline and junction disagree at one end, which may indicate a read error. The J gene is TRBJ2-7, the V gene TRBV15; TRBD2 aligns across 8 bases. The CDR3 is made up of 15 amino acids. Germline V gene sequence: CDR1 LNHNV, CDR2 YYDKDF (reference sequence). The CDR3 region is CATSRDRAGVSSEDF. CDR3 nucleotides: TGTGCCACCAGCAGAGATCGAGCGGGAGTATCGTCAGAGGACTTC.

This clone came up a few times. The rearrangement links TRBV7-2 to TRBJ2-3, with D perhaps TRBD2 (6 bases). Trimming stripped 1 base from V and 1 base from J, with 6 bases between. The CDR3 has 14 amino acids. Germline assignment: CDR1 SGHTA and CDR2 FQGNSA. CDR3 amino acids: CASSLVAGTDTQYF. CDR3 bases: TGTGCCAGCAGCTTAGTAGCGGGCACAGATACGCAGTATTTT.

The chain recombines TRBV6-2 or TRBV6-3 with TRBJ2-1, with TRBD2 matching over 7 bases. The CDR3 consists of 15 residues. V lost 2 bases and J lost 8; bases outside the gene matches: 9. The germline CDR1 and CDR2 sequences are MNHEY and SVGEGT. The CDR3 is CASSYPEGRADEQFF. In nucleotides, the CDR3 is TGTGCCAGCAGTTACCCCGAGGGGAGGGCCGATGAGCAGTTCTTC.

The V and J genes are TRBV29-1 and TRBJ1-2, with a possible D match to TRBD1 (6 bases). The V and J ends lost 0 bases and 4 bases respectively, with 9 bases between them. Germline V gene lookup returns CDR1 SQVTM and CDR2 ANQGSEA. The length of the CDR3 is 13 residues. CDR3 nucleotide sequence: TGCAGCGTTGAAGACAGGGGATCCTATGGCTACACCTTC. It specifies CSVEDRGSYGYTF.

This sequence joins TRBV5-6 and TRBJ1-4, with D hard to call. The CDR3 length is 15 residues. The germline V gene has CDR1 SGHDT and CDR2 YYEEEE. V shed 4 bases and J shed 8 bases, with 18 bases lying between them. CDR3 sequence: CASSPLDTAHEKLFF. DNA for the CDR3: TGTGCCAGCAGCCCGCTGGATACAGCCCACGAAAAACTGTTTTTT.

The rearrangement uses TRBV2 and TRBJ2-5; a possible D gene is TRBD2 (6 bases). CDR3 length: 12 residues. The V end lost 10 bases, the J end lost 3 bases, and 12 bases lay between the germline ends. Germline V lookup: CDR1 SNHLY, CDR2 FYNNEI. The CDR3: CAILEREETQYF. CDR3 DNA: TGTGCCATACTAGAGCGGGAAGAGACCCAGTACTTC.

The genes are TRBV5-4 and TRBJ2-3, with 10 bases identical to TRBD2. CDR1 is SGHNT, CDR2 YYREEE, per germline (reference sequence). With 4 bases clipped from V and 5 bases from J, the junction kept 10 bases outside the gene matches. The CDR3 contains 16 residues. Here the CDR3 DNA reads TGTGCCAGCAGCCAAAGCGGGAGGGCCAGAGGAGATACGCAGTATTTT. Translated, it gives CASSQSGRARGDTQYF. The full variable domain, with the rest looked up from reference TRBV5-4 and TRBJ2-3, is ETGVTQSPTHLIKTRGQQVTLRCSSQSGHNTVSWYQQALGQGPQFIFQYYREEENGRGNFPPRFSGLQFPNYSSELNVNALELDDSALYLCASSQSGRARGDTQYFGPGTRLTVL.

The chain recombines TRBV18 with TRBJ2-1; 7 bases align to TRBD1. CDR1 KGHSH and CDR2 LQKENI come from the germline V gene. This CDR3 has 15 amino acids. Trimming removed 2 bases from V and 5 bases from J; junction bases left unmatched: 6. The CDR3: CASSPSEGAHNEQFF. The CDR3 DNA reads as TGTGCCAGCTCACCAAGCGAGGGGGCACACAATGAGCAGTTCTTC. Based on the CDR3 plus reference TRBV18 and TRBJ2-1, the full variable domain is NAGVMQNPRHLVRRRGQEARLRCSPMKGHSHVYWYRQLPEEGLKFMVYLQKENIIDESGMPKERFSAEFPKEGPSILRIQQVVRGDSAAYFCASSPSEGAHNEQFFGPGTRLTVL.

The V and J genes are TRBV28 and TRBJ1-4; the D is unclear. The CDR3 has 14 residues. Per germline, CDR1 MDHEN and CDR2 SYDVKM. With 8 bases removed from V and 8 bases from J, the gap between germline ends came to 18 bases. The CDR3 DNA reads as TGTGCCAGCGGGGAGTTTGGGTTGGGAGAAAAACTGTTTTTT. Translation: CASGEFGLGEKLFF.

V is TRBV19 and J is TRBJ2-1; a weak D match, TRBD2 (6 bases). The CDR3 totals 13 residues. Between the trimmed V and J ends, which lost 11 bases and 0 bases, there was a span of 11 bases. Per the germline V gene, CDR1 is LNHDA and CDR2 is SQIVND (reference sequence). CDR3 protein: CACGESSYNEQFF. CDR3 sequence (DNA): TGTGCCTGCGGGGAGAGCTCCTACAATGAGCAGTTCTTC. Filled out from reference TRBV19 and TRBJ2-1, the complete variable domain reads DGGITQSPKYLFRKEGQNVTLSCEQNLNHDAMYWYRQDPGQGLRLIYYSQIVNDFQKGDIAEGYSVSREKKESFPLTVTSAQKNPTAFYLCACGESSYNEQFFGPGTRLTVL.

This rearrangement joins TRBV4-2 to TRBJ1-4, with D possibly matching TRBD1 (5 bases). Germline V lookup: CDR1 LGHNA, CDR2 YNFKEQ. The CDR3 length is 15 residues. With 0 bases removed from V and 5 bases from J, the gap between germline ends came to 10 bases. CDR3 sequence: CASSQETGRNEKLFF. CDR3 DNA: TGTGCCAGCAGCCAAGAAACAGGAAGGAATGAAAAACTGTTTTTT.

This clone appeared once. The CDR3 loop is CSVEYVVQGKVTSPLHF. As DNA, the CDR3 is TGCAGCGTTGAATACGTGGTACAGGGTAAGGTTACTTCACCCCTCCACTTT. The chain is built from TRBV29-1 and TRBJ1-6, with D maybe TRBD1 (6 bases). CDR1 is SQVTM and CDR2 is ANQGSEA in the germline V gene. V lost 2 bases and J lost 9, with 23 bases in between. This CDR3 spans 17 amino acids.

This rearrangement joins TRBV14 to TRBJ2-2, with D possibly matching TRBD1 (6 bases). Trimming shortened V by 1 base and J by 4 bases, and 16 bases separated the two germline ends. Germline loops: CDR1 SGHDN, CDR2 FVKESK. CDR3 size: 17 residues. CDR3 coding DNA: TGTGCCAGCAGCCAAGGACAGGCGACTGGTGTCACCGGGGAGCTGTTTTTT. The encoded protein is CASSQGQATGVTGELFF.

J is TRBJ1-1 and V is TRBV7-2; 8 positions match TRBD1. The ends lost 1 base at V and 0 bases at J; junction bases unmatched: 1. CDR1 and CDR2 (germline): SGHTA, FQGNSA. The CDR3 length is 15 residues. The CDR3 is CASSLEDRVNTEAFF. The DNA of the CDR3 is TGTGCCAGCAGCTTAGAGGACAGGGTGAACACTGAAGCTTTCTTT.

The CDR3 sequence is CASSLSPRDRGMNTEAFF. CDR3 in DNA: TGTGCCAGCAGCTTGTCCCCCCGGGACAGGGGCATGAACACTGAAGCTTTCTTT. The rearrangement joins TRBV5-4 to TRBJ1-1, with 10 nucleotides matching TRBD1. This CDR3 spans 18 amino acids. Germline lookup yields CDR1 SGHNT and CDR2 YYREEE (reference sequence). The V gene end was trimmed by 1 base and the J gene end by 0 bases; junction bases not matched to a gene: 9.

This rearrangement joins TRBV5-1 to TRBJ2-7; D is possibly TRBD1 (7 bases). Trimming pared 0 bases from V and 7 bases from J, leaving 14 bases between. The CDR3 contains 14 residues. Germline CDR1 is SGHRS and CDR2 is YFSETQ. The CDR3 bases are TGCGCCAGCAGCTTGGGCTCCTCAGGGGGGGAGCAGTACTTC. Translated, it gives CASSLGSSGGEQYF.

This chain uses TRBV7-2 with TRBJ1-1; D unresolved. Germline CDR1 is SGHTA and CDR2 is FQGNSA. The CDR3 consists of 13 residues. The V and J ends lost 5 bases and 2 bases respectively, with 9 bases between them. CDR3 nucleotide sequence: TGTGCCAGCAGCCGGGATATTAACACTGAAGCTTTCTTT. This gives the protein CASSRDINTEAFF. Filled out from reference TRBV7-2 and TRBJ1-1, the complete variable domain reads GAGVSQSPSNKVTEKGKDVELRCDPISGHTALYWYRQSLGQGLEFLIYFQGNSAPDKSGLPSDRFSAERTGGSVSTLTIQRTQQEDSAVYLCASSRDINTEAFFGQGTRLTVV.